This T cell receptor (beta chain) stems from a study of naive and memory T cell subsets. For this clonotype: The antigen remains undetermined.

Study-wide findings and caveats: Naive repertoires, especially CD8, held a few larger clonotypes, possibly memory cells re-expressing CD45RA. Clonotypes are single alpha or beta chains, not paired receptors. Gini index rose across naive, CM, EM and EMRA in CD4 and CD8.

Two oligonucleotides, mixed equimolar, formed the beta constant-region primer covering TRBC1 and TRBC2. The ligated cDNA underwent four PCR rounds using SP2 and nested alpha and beta constant-region primers. TCRdb called the UMI-ligation and nested PCR reads again in MiXCR, with one record for every CDR3 protein. Among over 110,000 distinct CDR3 sequences listed, approximately 20% were seen once. The CDR3 has 13 residues. Germline V CDR1 and CDR2: SGHAT, FQNNGV. The V end lost 1 base, the J end lost 11 bases, and 13 bases lay between the germline ends. The receptor was isolated from a human donor in good health. J is TRBJ2-3 and V is TRBV11-2, with D hard to call. The sample consisted of naive CD8+ T cells from blood. The DNA for the CDR3 is TGTGCCAGCAGCTTAGGTCTACCCGATGGGCAGTATTTT. It is translated as CASSLGLPDGQYF.